The T cell receptor beta chain under discussion was sequenced for a study of blood T cell repertoires in COVID-19. Study as a whole: Acute and convalescent COVID-19 specimens originated in the United States, Italy and Spain. T cells, B-cell-depleted T cells, or PBMCs provided the cDNA or gDNA that served as material.

CDR1 and CDR2 (germline): LGHDT, YNNKEL (reference sequence). The CDR3 spans 14 residues. V was shortened by 7 bases and J by 1 base, with 13 bases between the two germline ends. The table came from immunoSEQ multiplex PCR; TCRdb's copy has only in-frame clones and leaves some out. The sample includes around 210,000 clones, around 80% of them seen just once. This TCR derives from a woman aged 70 to 79 with acute or convalescent COVID-19. The chain has TRBV3-1 (or the pseudogene TRBV3-2) and TRBJ2-5; maybe TRBD1 (6 bases). The sequenced sample consisted of peripheral blood. The CDR3 nucleotides are TGTGCCAGCACCGAAAGACAGGTCCAAGAGACCCAGTACTTC. Protein sequence: CASTERQVQETQYF.